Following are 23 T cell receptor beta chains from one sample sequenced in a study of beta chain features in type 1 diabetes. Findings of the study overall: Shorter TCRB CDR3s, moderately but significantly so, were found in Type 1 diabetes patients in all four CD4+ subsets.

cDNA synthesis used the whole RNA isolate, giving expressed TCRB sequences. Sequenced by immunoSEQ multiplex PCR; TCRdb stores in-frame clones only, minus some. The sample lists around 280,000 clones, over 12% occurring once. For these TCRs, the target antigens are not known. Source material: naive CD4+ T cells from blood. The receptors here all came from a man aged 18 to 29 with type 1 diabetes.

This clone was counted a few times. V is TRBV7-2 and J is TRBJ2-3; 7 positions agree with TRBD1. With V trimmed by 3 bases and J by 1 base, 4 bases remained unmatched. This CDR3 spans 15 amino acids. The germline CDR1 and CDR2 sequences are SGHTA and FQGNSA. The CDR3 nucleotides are TGTGCCAGCAGCTTCAACAGGGGAGGCACAGATACGCAGTATTTT. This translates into CASSFNRGGTDTQYF.

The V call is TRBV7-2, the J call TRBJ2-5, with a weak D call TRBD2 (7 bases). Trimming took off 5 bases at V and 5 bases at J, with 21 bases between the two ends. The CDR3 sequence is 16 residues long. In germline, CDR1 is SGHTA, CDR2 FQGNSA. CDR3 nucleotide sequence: TGTGCCAGCAGCCCCGGGGGGCGGGGGCCCGGGGAGACCCAGTACTTC. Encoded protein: CASSPGGRGPGETQYF. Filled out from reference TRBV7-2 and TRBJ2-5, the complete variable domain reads GAGVSQSPSNKVTEKGKDVELRCDPISGHTALYWYRQSLGQGLEFLIYFQGNSAPDKSGLPSDRFSAERTGGSVSTLTIQRTQQEDSAVYLCASSPGGRGPGETQYFGPGTRLLVL.

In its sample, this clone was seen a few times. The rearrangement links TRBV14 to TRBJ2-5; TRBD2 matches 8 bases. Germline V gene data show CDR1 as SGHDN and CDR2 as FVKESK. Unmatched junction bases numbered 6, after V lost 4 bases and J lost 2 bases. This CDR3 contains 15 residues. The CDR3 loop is CASSRAGGGQETQYF. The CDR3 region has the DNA TGTGCCAGCAGCCGTGCGGGAGGAGGGCAAGAGACCCAGTACTTC. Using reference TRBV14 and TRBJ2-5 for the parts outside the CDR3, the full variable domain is EAGVTQFPSHSVIEKGQTVTLRCDPISGHDNLYWYRRVMGKEIKFLLHFVKESKQDESGMPNNRFLAERTGGTYSTLKVQPAELEDSGVYFCASSRAGGGQETQYFGPGTRLLVL.

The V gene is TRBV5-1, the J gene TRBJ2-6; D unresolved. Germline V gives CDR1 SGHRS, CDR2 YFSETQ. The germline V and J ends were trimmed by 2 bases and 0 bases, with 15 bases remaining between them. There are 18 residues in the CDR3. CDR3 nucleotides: TGCGCCAGCAGCTTTAGGCTAGTTCATGACTCTGGGGCCAACGTCCTGACTTTC. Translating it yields CASSFRLVHDSGANVLTF.

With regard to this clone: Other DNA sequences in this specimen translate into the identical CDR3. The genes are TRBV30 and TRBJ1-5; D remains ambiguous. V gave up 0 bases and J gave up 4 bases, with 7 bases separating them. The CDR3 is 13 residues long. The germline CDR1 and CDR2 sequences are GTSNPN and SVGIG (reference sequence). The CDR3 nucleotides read TGTGCCTGGAGTGTATCCGGGAATCAGCCCCAGCATTTT. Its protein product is CAWSVSGNQPQHF.

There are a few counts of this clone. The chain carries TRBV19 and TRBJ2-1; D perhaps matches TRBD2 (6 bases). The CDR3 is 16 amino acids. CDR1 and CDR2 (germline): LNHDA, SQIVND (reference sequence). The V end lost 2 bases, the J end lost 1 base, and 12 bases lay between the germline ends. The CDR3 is CASSIRRGVSYNEQFF. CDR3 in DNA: TGTGCCAGTAGTATAAGGCGGGGTGTATCCTACAATGAGCAGTTCTTC.

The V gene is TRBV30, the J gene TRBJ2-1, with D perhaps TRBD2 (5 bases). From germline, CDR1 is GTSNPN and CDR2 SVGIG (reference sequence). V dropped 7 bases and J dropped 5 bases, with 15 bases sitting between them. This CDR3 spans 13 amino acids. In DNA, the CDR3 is TGTGCCTCCGGTAGCGAGTTCAACAATGAGCAGTTCTTC. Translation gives CASGSEFNNEQFF.

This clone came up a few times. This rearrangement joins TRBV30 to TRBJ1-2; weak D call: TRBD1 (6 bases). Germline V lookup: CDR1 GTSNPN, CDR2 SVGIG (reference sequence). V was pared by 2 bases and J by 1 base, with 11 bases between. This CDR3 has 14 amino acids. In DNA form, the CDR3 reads TGTGCCTGGAGTCGGGACAACTTTAACTATGGCTACACCTTC. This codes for CAWSRDNFNYGYTF.

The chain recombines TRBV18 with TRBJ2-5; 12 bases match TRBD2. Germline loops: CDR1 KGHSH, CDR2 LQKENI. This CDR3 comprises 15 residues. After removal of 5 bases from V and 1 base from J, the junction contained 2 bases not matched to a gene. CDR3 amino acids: CASSATSGGQETQYF. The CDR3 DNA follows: TGTGCCAGCTCAGCGACTAGCGGGGGCCAAGAGACCCAGTACTTC.

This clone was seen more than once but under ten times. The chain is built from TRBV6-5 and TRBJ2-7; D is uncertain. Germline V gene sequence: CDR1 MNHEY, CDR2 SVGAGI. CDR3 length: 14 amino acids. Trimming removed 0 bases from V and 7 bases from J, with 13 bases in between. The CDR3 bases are TGTGCCAGCAGTTACTCGATTTCTACGCTGGAGCAGTACTTC. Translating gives CASSYSISTLEQYF.

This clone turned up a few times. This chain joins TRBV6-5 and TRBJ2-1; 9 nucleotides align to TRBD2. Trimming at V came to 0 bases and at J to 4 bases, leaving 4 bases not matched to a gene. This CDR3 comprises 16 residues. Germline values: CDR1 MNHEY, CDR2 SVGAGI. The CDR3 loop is CASSYSVTSGYNEQFF. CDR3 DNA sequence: TGTGCCAGCAGTTACTCAGTGACTAGCGGTTACAATGAGCAGTTCTTC.

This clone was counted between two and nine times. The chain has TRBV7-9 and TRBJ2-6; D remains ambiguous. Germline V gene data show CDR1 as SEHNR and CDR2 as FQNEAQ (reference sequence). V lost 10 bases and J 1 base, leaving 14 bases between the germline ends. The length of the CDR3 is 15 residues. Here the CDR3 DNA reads TGTGCCACCAACTCATTGATATCTGGGGCCAACGTCCTGACTTTC. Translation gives CATNSLISGANVLTF.

The CDR3 bases are TGTGCCAGCAGCCGGCGGGACTTGGGGGATGAGCAGTTCTTC. This encodes CASSRRDLGDEQFF. The rearrangement joins TRBV7-2 to TRBJ2-1, with a possible D match to TRBD2 (6 bases). The V and J ends lost 5 bases and 8 bases respectively, with 16 bases between them. CDR1 is SGHTA and CDR2 is FQGNSA in the germline V gene. The length of the CDR3 is 14 residues.

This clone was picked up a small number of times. This chain's CDR3 is CASSPQQYNEQFF. The CDR3 nucleotides read TGTGCCAGCTCACCACAGCAATACAATGAGCAGTTCTTC. V is TRBV18 and J is TRBJ2-1; unclear D gene. Deletions cut 1 base from V and 4 bases from J, with 5 bases between. CDR3 length: 13 residues. Germline lookup yields CDR1 KGHSH and CDR2 LQKENI.

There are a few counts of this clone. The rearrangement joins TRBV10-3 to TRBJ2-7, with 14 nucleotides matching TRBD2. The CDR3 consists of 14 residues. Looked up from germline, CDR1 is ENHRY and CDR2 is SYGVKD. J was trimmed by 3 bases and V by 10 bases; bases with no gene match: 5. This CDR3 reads CATVGTSGGYEQYF. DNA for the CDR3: TGTGCCACCGTCGGGACTAGCGGGGGCTACGAGCAGTACTTC.

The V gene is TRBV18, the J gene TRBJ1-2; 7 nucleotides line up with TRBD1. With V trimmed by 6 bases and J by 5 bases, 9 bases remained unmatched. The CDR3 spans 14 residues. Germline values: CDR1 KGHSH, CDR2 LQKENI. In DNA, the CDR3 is TGTGCCAGCTCCGGGACAGACCTACGATATGGCTACACCTTC. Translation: CASSGTDLRYGYTF.

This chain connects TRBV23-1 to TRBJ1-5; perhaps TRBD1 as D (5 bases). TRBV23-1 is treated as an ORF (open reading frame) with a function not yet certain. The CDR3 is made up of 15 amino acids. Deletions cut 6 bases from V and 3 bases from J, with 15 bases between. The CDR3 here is CASRPRRGNNQPQHF. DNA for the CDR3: TGCGCCAGCAGACCCCGTAGGGGAAACAATCAGCCCCAGCATTTT.

DNA of the CDR3: TGCAGCGTGGGGGGTAGGGAACCGTTCAACTATGGCTACACCTTC. This encodes CSVGGREPFNYGYTF. The chain uses TRBV29-1 and TRBJ1-2; D is perhaps TRBD1 (5 bases). V lost 6 bases and J lost 2, with 19 bases in between. Germline CDR1 and CDR2: SQVTM and ANQGSEA. The CDR3 loop spans 15 amino acids.

The CDR3 loop is CAWSVGTANTEAFF. The CDR3 bases are TGTGCCTGGAGTGTGGGGACAGCGAACACTGAAGCTTTCTTT. V is TRBV30 and J is TRBJ1-1; 7 nucleotides align to TRBD1. After removal of 0 bases from V and 1 base from J, the junction contained 2 bases not matched to a gene. Per germline, CDR1 GTSNPN and CDR2 SVGIG (reference sequence). The CDR3 covers 14 residues.

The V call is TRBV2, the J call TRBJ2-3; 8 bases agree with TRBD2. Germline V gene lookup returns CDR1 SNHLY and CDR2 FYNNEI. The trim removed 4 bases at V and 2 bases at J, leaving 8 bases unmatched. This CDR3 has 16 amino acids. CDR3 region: CASSGLRLATTDTQYF. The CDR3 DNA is TGTGCCAGCAGTGGCCTGAGACTAGCGACCACAGATACGCAGTATTTT.

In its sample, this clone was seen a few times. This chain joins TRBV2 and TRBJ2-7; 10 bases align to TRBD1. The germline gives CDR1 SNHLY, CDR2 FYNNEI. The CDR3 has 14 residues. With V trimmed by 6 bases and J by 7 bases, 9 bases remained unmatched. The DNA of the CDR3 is TGTGCCAGCAGGACCGGGACAGGGGCGGGAGAGCAGTACTTC. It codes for CASRTGTGAGEQYF.

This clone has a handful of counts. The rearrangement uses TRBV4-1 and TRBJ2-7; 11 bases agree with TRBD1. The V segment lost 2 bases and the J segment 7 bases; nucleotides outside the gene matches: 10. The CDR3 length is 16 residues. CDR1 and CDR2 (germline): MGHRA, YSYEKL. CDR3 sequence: CASSQPSSGQGAEQYF. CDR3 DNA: TGCGCCAGCAGCCAACCTTCCTCCGGACAGGGGGCGGAGCAGTACTTC.

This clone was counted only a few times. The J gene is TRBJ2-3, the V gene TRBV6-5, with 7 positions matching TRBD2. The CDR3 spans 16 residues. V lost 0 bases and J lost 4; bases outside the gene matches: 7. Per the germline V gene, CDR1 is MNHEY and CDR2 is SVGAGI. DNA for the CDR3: TGTGCCAGCAGTTACTCGGGGCGGGGGAGGGCAGATACGCAGTATTTT. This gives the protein CASSYSGRGRADTQYF.